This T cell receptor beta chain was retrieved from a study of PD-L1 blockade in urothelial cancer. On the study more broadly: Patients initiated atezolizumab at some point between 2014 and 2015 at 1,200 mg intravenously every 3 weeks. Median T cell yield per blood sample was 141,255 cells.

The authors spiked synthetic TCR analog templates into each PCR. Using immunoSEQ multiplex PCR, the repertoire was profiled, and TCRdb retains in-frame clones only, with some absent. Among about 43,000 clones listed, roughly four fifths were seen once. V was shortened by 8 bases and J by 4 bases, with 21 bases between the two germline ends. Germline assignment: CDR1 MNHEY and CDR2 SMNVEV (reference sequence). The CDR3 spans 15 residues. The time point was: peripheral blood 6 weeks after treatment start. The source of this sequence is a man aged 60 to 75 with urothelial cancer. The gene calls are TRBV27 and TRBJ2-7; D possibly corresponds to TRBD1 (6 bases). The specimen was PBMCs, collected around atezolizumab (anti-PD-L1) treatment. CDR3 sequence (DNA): TGTGCCAGCGCCAGGGGTCAGGGGAGTATATACGAGCAGTACTTC. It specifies CASARGQGSIYEQYF.